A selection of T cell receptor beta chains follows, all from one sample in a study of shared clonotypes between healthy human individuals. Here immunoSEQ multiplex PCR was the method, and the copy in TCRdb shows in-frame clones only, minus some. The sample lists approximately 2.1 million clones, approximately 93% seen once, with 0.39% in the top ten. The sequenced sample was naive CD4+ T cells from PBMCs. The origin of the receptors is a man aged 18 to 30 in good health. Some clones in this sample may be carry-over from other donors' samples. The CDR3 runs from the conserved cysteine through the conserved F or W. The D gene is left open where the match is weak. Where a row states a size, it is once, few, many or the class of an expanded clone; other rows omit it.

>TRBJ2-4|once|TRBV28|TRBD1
CASSLTGGLNIQYF
TGTGCCAGCAGTTTGACAGGGGGCTTAAACATTCAGTACTTC
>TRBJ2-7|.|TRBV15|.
CATSSDRYSYEQYF
TGTGCCACCAGCAGTGACAGATACTCCTACGAGCAGTACTTC
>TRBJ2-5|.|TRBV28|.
CASSSTAGVETQYF
TGTGCCAGCAGTTCTACGGCCGGCGTTGAGACCCAGTACTTC
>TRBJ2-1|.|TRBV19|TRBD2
CASRATSGSSYNEQFF
TGTGCCAGTAGGGCGACTAGCGGGAGCTCCTACAATGAGCAGTTCTTC
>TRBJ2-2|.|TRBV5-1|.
CASSLLSTFGTGELFF
TGCGCCAGCAGCTTGTTGTCTACCTTCGGCACCGGGGAGCTGTTTTTT
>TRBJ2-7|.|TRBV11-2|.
CASSLFRRPTYEQYF
TGTGCCAGCAGCTTATTCAGGCGGCCGACCTACGAGCAGTACTTC
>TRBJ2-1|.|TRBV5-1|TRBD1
CASSLGQGRYNEQFF
TGCGCCAGCAGCTTGGGACAGGGGAGATACAATGAGCAGTTCTTC
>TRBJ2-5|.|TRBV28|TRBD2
CASSELAEGRAQYF
TGTGCCAGCAGTGAACTAGCGGAGGGGAGGGCCCAGTACTTC
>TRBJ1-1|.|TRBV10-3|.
CAISEFGQNTEAFF
TGTGCCATCAGTGAGTTCGGGCAGAACACTGAAGCTTTCTTT
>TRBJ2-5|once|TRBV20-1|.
CSAAGGETQYF
TGCAGTGCGGCAGGGGGGGAGACCCAGTACTTC
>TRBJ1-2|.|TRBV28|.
CASSFRHDGYTF
TGTGCCAGCAGTTTCAGGCACGATGGCTACACCTTC
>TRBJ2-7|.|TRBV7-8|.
CASSLARLAMHIF
TGTGCCAGCAGCTTAGCGCGGCTAGCTATGCACATATTC
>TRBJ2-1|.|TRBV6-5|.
CASSSQGGSSYNEQFF
TGTGCCAGCAGTTCCCAAGGGGGGTCATCCTACAATGAGCAGTTCTTC
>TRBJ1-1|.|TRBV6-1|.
CASKDSRFAEAFF
TGTGCCAGCAAGGACAGCCGCTTCGCTGAAGCTTTCTTT